This TCR beta chain was captured in a study of cytomegalovirus exposure and HLA in healthy donors. The CDR3 extends over 15 amino acids. Per germline, CDR1 SGDLS and CDR2 YYNGEE. Trimming cost V 5 bases and J 2 bases; bases outside gene matches: 5. Vbeta (60) and Jbeta (13) primers were used in the PCR. Assay used: immunoSEQ multiplex PCR; TCRdb lists only in-frame clones, some missing. This sample has around 90,000 clones, with approximately 69% found just once. Broader study findings: Apparent HLA restriction characterized most CMV-associated TCR beta chains in a later analysis.

Points on this clone: The target antigen is unknown.

The J gene is TRBJ2-5, the V gene TRBV9, with TRBD2 matching 11 bases. The receptor comes from a boy aged 5-17 years in good health and CMV-seropositive. What was sequenced was PBMCs. The CDR3 sequence: CASRSGLAEQETQYF. The CDR3 bases are TGTGCCAGCAGGTCGGGACTAGCGGAACAAGAGACCCAGTACTTC. Together with reference TRBV9 and TRBJ2-5, the CDR3 gives the full variable domain: DSGVTQTPKHLITATGQRVTLRCSPRSGDLSVYWYQQSLDQGLQFLIQYYNGEERAKGNILERFSAQQFPDLHSELNLSSLELGDSALYFCASRSGLAEQETQYFGPGTRLLVL.